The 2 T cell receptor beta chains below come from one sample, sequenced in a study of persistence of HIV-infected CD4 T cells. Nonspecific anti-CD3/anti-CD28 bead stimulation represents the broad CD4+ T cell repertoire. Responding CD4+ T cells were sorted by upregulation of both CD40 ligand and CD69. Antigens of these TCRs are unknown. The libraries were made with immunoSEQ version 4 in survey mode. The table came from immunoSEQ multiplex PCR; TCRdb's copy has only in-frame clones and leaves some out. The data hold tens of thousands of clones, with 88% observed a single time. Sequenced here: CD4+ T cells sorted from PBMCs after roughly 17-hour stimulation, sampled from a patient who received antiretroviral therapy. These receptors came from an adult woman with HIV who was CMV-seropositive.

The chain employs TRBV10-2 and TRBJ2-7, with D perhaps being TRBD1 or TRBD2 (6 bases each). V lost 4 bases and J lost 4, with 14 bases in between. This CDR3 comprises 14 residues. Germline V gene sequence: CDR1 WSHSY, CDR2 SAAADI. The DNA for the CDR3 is TGCGCCAGCAGTGTTGGGGGGCTGGGTTACGAGCAGTACGTC. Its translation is CASSVGGLGYEQYV.

The DNA of the CDR3 is TGCGCCAGCAGCTTGGGGGCCGGGACAGGGCTCCGATCACCCCTCCACTTT. As protein: CASSLGAGTGLRSPLHF. The rearrangement uses TRBV5-1 and TRBJ1-6; TRBD1 aligns across 9 bases. The CDR3 loop spans 17 amino acids. The germline V gene has CDR1 SGHRS and CDR2 YFSETQ. V gave up 0 bases and J gave up 10 bases; unmatched junction bases: 11.